This passage covers 6 T cell receptor beta chains from one sample sequenced in a study of cytomegalovirus exposure and HLA in healthy donors. The PCR had 60 Vbeta and 13 Jbeta primers. Some clones are missing from TCRdb's copy, which holds only in-frame ones; the method was immunoSEQ multiplex PCR. The data contain around 200,000 clones, around three quarters of them singletons. The sample comprised PBMCs. The receptor source for this set is a middle-aged man in good health and CMV-seronegative.

This rearrangement joins TRBV2 to TRBJ1-2; TRBD1 agrees at 9 bases. J lost 8 bases, V lost 4 bases, and 17 bases had no gene match. The germline V gene has CDR1 SNHLY and CDR2 FYNNEI. CDR3 length equals 17 residues. Here the CDR3 DNA reads TGTGCCAGCAGTGGGGGCTTAGGACAGGGGCGCCTAGGGGGCTACACCTTC. It specifies CASSGGLGQGRLGGYTF.

The chain combines TRBV11-2 with TRBJ2-7; 8 bases map to TRBD1. Germline V gives CDR1 SGHAT, CDR2 FQNNGV. The V and J ends lost 5 bases and 3 bases, in that order; junction bases with no gene match: 12. This CDR3 has 16 amino acids. This CDR3 is CASSPHQTGVNYEQYF. DNA for the CDR3: TGTGCCAGCAGCCCCCACCAGACAGGGGTGAACTACGAGCAGTACTTC.

This clone was seen once. This chain links TRBV9 with TRBJ2-7; 8 nucleotides agree with TRBD1. The CDR3 spans 14 residues. The germline CDR1 and CDR2 sequences are SGDLS and YYNGEE. V lost 3 bases to trimming and J lost 2 bases; unmatched junction nucleotides: 4. CDR3 DNA: TGTGCCAGCAGCGGAACGACAGGGGCCTACGAGCAGTACTTC. Amino acids: CASSGTTGAYEQYF.

V usage is TRBV5-1 and J usage is TRBJ2-1; D is ambiguous. This CDR3 is 8 amino acids long. Trimming shortened V by 2 bases and J by 15 bases, and 3 bases separated the two germline ends. Germline CDR1 reads SGHRS; CDR2 reads YFSETQ. The CDR3, as DNA: TGCGCCAGCAGCTTTAGGTTCTTC. Translating it yields CASSFRFF.

The chain has TRBV6-5 and TRBJ1-1, with D perhaps matching TRBD1 (5 bases). The CDR3 has 14 amino acids. Germline lookup yields CDR1 MNHEY and CDR2 SVGAGI. Trimming left V 0 bases short and J 2 bases short, with 7 bases between. The chain's CDR3 is CASSYSWGNTEAFF. Here the CDR3 DNA reads TGTGCCAGCAGTTACTCATGGGGCAACACTGAAGCTTTCTTT.

This chain connects TRBV19 to TRBJ1-1; D not resolved. Germline V CDR1 and CDR2: LNHDA, SQIVND (reference sequence). V was cut by 1 base and J by 0 bases, with 18 bases left in between. This CDR3 comprises 18 residues. The CDR3 coding sequence is TGTGCCAGTAGTATAGGTTGGAGAGGGAGGTCCGTGAACACTGAAGCTTTCTTT. Its protein product is CASSIGWRGRSVNTEAFF.